Sequencing of this T cell receptor beta chain was carried out in a study of blood T cell repertoires in COVID-19 (TCRdb year 2020). Broadly, across the study: Samples from collaborators originated in the United States, Italy and Spain and spanned both the acute and convalescent phases of COVID-19. The prospective study material was composed of cDNA or gDNA derived from T cells, B-cell-depleted T cells, or PBMCs. The dataset comprised deeply sampled blood TCRbeta repertoires from subjects exposed to, actively infected with, or recovered from COVID-19. A freely available public database, intended as a resource for researchers studying the immune response to SARS-CoV-2, is where the repertoires were released. Samples were obtained from the ongoing ImmuneRACE study (first 160 participants) and from about 1,300 subjects provided by 6 global collaborators. The sample metadata nearly always contained a de-identified subject ID, COVID-19 status, age in years and sex. Where available, HLA class I and class II types were taken from metadata supplied by the sample provider and were not determined by assay-based typing.

On the study overall, not on this receptor specifically: The amount of clinical and demographic metadata varied by source and participant and was provided uncurated.

Concerning this clone: Its antigen remains unidentified. No per-base quality is available; no much larger clone lies one base away.

TCRbeta CDR3 regions were amplified from genomic DNA using the immunoSEQ Assay, a bias-controlled multiplex PCR. The paper's processing steps were these. The number of nucleated cells in each sample was estimated by amplification of reference gene primers within the assay. Sequence reads were collapsed and filtered to measure the absolute abundance of every unique TCRbeta CDR3 rearrangement. For each sample, productive Simpson clonality was calculated as the square root of Simpson's diversity index across productive rearrangements. TCRdb took this table from immuneACCESS and kept in-frame rearrangements with V and J called. Such tables lack part of the clones; where checked against another copy, unresolved V genes explain under half of the gap, and the rest is unexplained. That table gives V, J and clone size, and the DNA gave D and trimming. Within this sample are 140,000 or so clones, with 85% to 90% of them counted one time only. The biggest ten clones account for around 5% of the sample.

Including cysteine and phenylalanine, the CDR3 has 14 amino acids. Of all the DNA, just the CDR3 is kept, 42 bases in frame from base 1. CDR1 and CDR2 are read off the germline V gene as SGHAT and FQNNGV. For this chain, trimming is 5 bases at the V end and 8 bases at the J end, and the number of junction bases without a gene match is 8. Each collaborating institution followed its own protocols to collect whole blood in K2EDTA tubes. Collaborator samples were shipped for TCRbeta analysis as frozen whole blood, isolated PBMCs, or DNA extracted from either sample type. The chain was built from TRBV11-2 and TRBJ2-1; 8 middle bases align to TRBD2. Source material: peripheral blood. This clonotype was sampled from a human donor in a cohort sampled during active COVID-19. In nucleotides, the sequence is TGTGCCAGCAGCGCCCGGACTAGCAACCATGAGCAGTTCTTC. Its amino acids are CASSARTSNHEQFF.